The T cell receptor (beta chain) under discussion was sequenced for a study of spatial heterogeneity in lung cancer. This clonotype was recorded at least ten times. Its antigen is currently unknown. Germline V lookup: CDR1 SGHNT, CDR2 YYREEE (reference sequence). The CDR3 is 13 residues long. V was pared by 1 base and J by 9 bases, with 1 base of the junction left unmatched. The library protocol tagged each TCR cDNA with a unique molecular identifier. TCRdb reprocessed the 5' RACE reads via MiXCR and lists one record per CDR3 protein. Here the sample spans approximately 82,000 distinct CDR3 sequences, roughly 12% being singletons. Broader study findings: Ubiquitous expanded tumor TCRs surfaced in blood more at resection than they did at follow-up.

Time point denoted: sample taken at primary tumor resection. Frozen PBMC, nontumor lung or tumor provided whole RNA, which was sequenced unsorted. This sequence originates from a male donor with early-stage non-small cell lung cancer. Sequences were derived from PBMCs, sampled at surgery. The chain uses TRBV5-4 and TRBJ2-1; 10 bases are a match to TRBD2. This CDR3 is CASSLLAGVEQFF. CDR3 in DNA: TGTGCCAGCAGCTTGCTAGCGGGAGTTGAGCAGTTCTTC.